The present TCR beta chain was sequenced within a study of vaccination and CD4 T cells after COVID-19 (dated 2022 in TCRdb). Context from the whole study: Every convalescent patient had a positive nasal swab PCR test for SARS-CoV-2, with mild disease in nine patients and severe disease in one. As controls, cultures received a CEFX viral epitope pool (the positive control), an HIV-1 Nef peptide pool (the negative control), or no peptide at all. Post-vaccine blood samples were collected a median of about 66 days after the second vaccine dose, ranging from about 13 to 250 days. Post-COVID blood samples from convalescent patients were collected a median of around 110 days after diagnosis, with a range of 35 to 161 days. In under twelve COVID-19 convalescent patients and a handful of infection-naive healthy vaccine recipients, researchers compared the spike-specific CD4+ TCR repertoire from before mRNA vaccination with the repertoire from after. Participants got two doses of the Pfizer-BioNTech BNT162b2 vaccine (n=8) or two doses of the Moderna mRNA-1273 vaccine (n=2). The convalescent cohort comprised six males and four females, including two Hispanic individuals, seven Caucasians, two Asians and one multiracial person. For stimulating the cultures, overlapping spike peptide pools were used, derived from SARS-CoV-2 as well as from the common cold coronaviruses HCoV-NL63, HCoV-OC43 and HCoV-229E. The research as a whole found: The number of convalescent patients in the study was relatively small, and the study did not examine early timepoints following natural infection. Of the vaccine-specific clones found in convalescent patients, nearly all (304 of 307) were mono-reactive for SARS-CoV-2 spike instead of being cross-reactive with common cold coronaviruses. The median number of SARS-CoV-2-reactive clonotypes rose from under 25 after infection to 35 to 45 after vaccination, but the change was not significant. In convalescent patients, a median roughly 87% of post-vaccine SARS-CoV-2-reactive clones were detected only after vaccination, suggesting vaccine-specific priming.

Note on this clonotype: This receptor's antigen is unknown. No much larger clone is present one base from it, and per-base qualities are unavailable.

Receptor libraries were prepared by PCR. DNA from cultured CD4+ T cells underwent TCR sequencing with the Oncomine TCR Beta short-read assay at the Johns Hopkins FTIC core. Genomic DNA was extracted from the cultured CD4+ T cells with the QIAamp micro DNA kit. Oncomine TCR Beta libraries made from cultured CD4+ T cells were pooled using unique dual indexes and sequenced on an Illumina iSeq 100. The study's processing was this. Non-productive sequences were removed, and CDR3s not starting with C, not ending with F or W, or shorter than 7 amino acids were discarded. The MANAFEST web application identified antigen-specific clonotypes by comparing peptide-stimulated wells against reference wells and other culture wells. For a clone to be called positive, the clone needed an FDR below 0.05, an odds ratio above 5, and a productive frequency above 0.1% in at least two of three replicate wells. A clonotype was classed as cross-reactive if the clonotype showed significant expansion both in SARS-CoV-2 spike wells and in at least one common cold coronavirus spike condition. CDR3 homology was assessed with Levenshtein distances (stringdist) and unrooted phylogenetic trees (ape) in R version 3.6.1. TCRdb itself trimmed the public reads at Q25 with fastp, ran MiXCR and retained productive beta chains. Rows with one shared CDR3 protein collapse into an entry with the most common genes and DNA. These V and J calls are TCRdb output, not the study's own analysis. Within this sample are 10,000 or so distinct CDR3 sequences, with 53% of them counted one time only. Together, the top ten hold about 31% of the sample.

The treatment or condition label for this specimen denotes: roughly ten-day PBMC culture with coronavirus spike peptide pools or control peptides (ViraFEST assay). To expand antigen-specific T cells with peptide pools and then pick out the expanded clonotypes through TCR sequencing, the study relied on the ViraFEST assay. The positive SARS-CoV-2 PCR tests of the convalescent patients were dated from March to December 2020, before the Alpha, Beta and Delta variants emerged in the United States. PBMCs were cultured at fewer than 2.5 million per well in IMDM supplemented with approximately 5% human AB serum and 10 IU/ml IL-2, with 9.5 to 10 ug/ml peptide pools added. On days 3 and 7, half of the culture medium was replaced with fresh IL-2-containing medium. After 10 days of culture, CD4+ T cells were isolated by negative selection using the EasySep CD4+ T cell isolation kit. Ficoll-Paque Plus gradient centrifugation was used to isolate PBMCs from whole blood, and the isolated PBMCs were then either used fresh or cryopreserved at -140C. Each culture condition was generally run in triplicate wells.

CDR1 DFQATT and CDR2 SNEGSKA were looked up in the germline V gene (reference sequence). The V end loses 0 bases and the J end loses 2 bases, and a stretch of 10 bases separates them. Measured from the cysteine to the phenylalanine, the CDR3 is 14 residues long. Solely the CDR3 DNA is kept, with 42 bases framed from the first base. The TCR comes from a human donor who had recovered from COVID-19. The V and J genes are TRBV20-1 and TRBJ1-2; a weak D assignment points to TRBD1 (6 bases agree). Sequenced sample: CD4+ T cells from blood, cultured in vitro. The CDR3 protein sequence reads: CSARDTGKNYGYTF. The nucleotide sequence is given as TGCAGTGCTAGAGATACAGGGAAGAACTATGGCTACACCTTC.